A selection of T cell receptor beta chains follows, all from one sample in a study of T cells in Graves' hyperthyroidism and ophthalmopathy. TCRdb independently ran MiXCR on the multiplex PCR reads; one entry per CDR3 protein. This table holds about 380,000 distinct CDR3 sequences, 18% found once. The specimen was blood. These receptors were taken from a man younger than 35 with Graves' ophthalmopathy. The CDR3 runs from the conserved cysteine through the conserved F or W. The order of the fields is J gene, clone size, D gene, V gene, CDR3 protein, CDR3 DNA. The D gene is left open where the match is weak. Part of the rows lack a size; the others show once, few, many or a class for expanded clones.

j_call: TRBJ1-2; clone_size: many; d_call: NA; v_call: TRBV24-1; cdr3_aa: CATSDPGTNLGGYTF; cdr3_nt: TGTGCCACCAGTGACCCAGGCACCAACCTTGGAGGCTACACCTTC
j_call: TRBJ2-5; clone_size: NA; d_call: NA; v_call: TRBV20-1; cdr3_aa: CSASGWGGGLRVNQETQYF; cdr3_nt: TGCAGTGCTAGCGGGTGGGGAGGGGGCCTCCGGGTTAACCAAGAGACCCAGTACTTC
j_call: TRBJ2-7; clone_size: many; d_call: TRBD1; v_call: TRBV3-1; cdr3_aa: CASSQARTGLWKYEQYF; cdr3_nt: TGTGCCAGCAGCCAAGCTCGGACAGGGTTATGGAAATACGAGCAGTACTTC
j_call: TRBJ1-5; clone_size: many; d_call: NA; v_call: TRBV20-1; cdr3_aa: CSAGASNQPQHF; cdr3_nt: TGCAGTGCGGGGGCGAGCAATCAGCCCCAGCATTTT
j_call: TRBJ1-2; clone_size: many; d_call: NA; v_call: TRBV7-9; cdr3_aa: CASSSGRRGNYGYTF; cdr3_nt: TGTGCCAGCAGCTCCGGACGGCGGGGGAACTATGGCTACACCTTC
j_call: TRBJ2-2; clone_size: once; d_call: NA; v_call: TRBV19; cdr3_aa: CASRSGVITGELFF; cdr3_nt: TGTGCCAGTAGAAGTGGGGTGATCACCGGGGAGCTGTTTTTT
j_call: TRBJ2-1; clone_size: few; d_call: NA; v_call: TRBV24-1; cdr3_aa: CATSDLGRPHEQFF; cdr3_nt: TGTGCCACCAGTGATTTGGGTAGACCCCATGAGCAGTTCTTC
j_call: TRBJ1-1; clone_size: few; d_call: NA; v_call: TRBV3-1; cdr3_aa: CASSQDWGAGAEAFF; cdr3_nt: TGTGCCAGCAGCCAAGATTGGGGGGCAGGGGCTGAAGCTTTCTTT
j_call: TRBJ2-7; clone_size: many; d_call: NA; v_call: TRBV2; cdr3_aa: CASKRGGDSYEQYF; cdr3_nt: TGTGCCAGCAAGAGGGGGGGGGACTCCTACGAGCAGTACTTC
j_call: TRBJ2-1; clone_size: NA; d_call: TRBD2; v_call: TRBV24-1; cdr3_aa: CATSANPALAGKDNEQFF; cdr3_nt: TGTGCCACCAGTGCTAACCCCGCACTAGCGGGGAAAGACAATGAGCAGTTCTTC